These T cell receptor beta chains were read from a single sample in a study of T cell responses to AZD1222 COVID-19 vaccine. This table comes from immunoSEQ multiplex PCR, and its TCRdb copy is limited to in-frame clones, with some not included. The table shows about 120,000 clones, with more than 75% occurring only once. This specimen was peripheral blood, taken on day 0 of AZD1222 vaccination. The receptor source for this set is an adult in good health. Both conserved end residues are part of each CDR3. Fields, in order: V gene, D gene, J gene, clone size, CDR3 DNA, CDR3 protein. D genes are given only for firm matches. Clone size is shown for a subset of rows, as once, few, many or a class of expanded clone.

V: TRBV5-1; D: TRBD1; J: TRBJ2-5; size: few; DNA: TGCGCCAGCAGCTGGACGGGACAGGGTGGAGAGACCCAGTACTTC; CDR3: CASSWTGQGGETQYF
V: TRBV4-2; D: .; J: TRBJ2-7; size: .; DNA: TGTGCCAGCAGCCAACTCGAAGACGAGCAGTACTTC; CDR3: CASSQLEDEQYF
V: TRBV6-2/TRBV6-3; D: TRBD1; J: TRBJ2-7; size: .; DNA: TGTGCCAGCAGCCTACTCCTCCGAACAGGGGCTTTATCCTACGAGCAGTACTTC; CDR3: CASSLLLRTGALSYEQYF
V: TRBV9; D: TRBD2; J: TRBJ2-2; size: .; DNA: TGTGCCAGCAGCGTAGATGGCGGGAGGAACACCGGGGAGCTGTTTTTT; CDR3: CASSVDGGRNTGELFF
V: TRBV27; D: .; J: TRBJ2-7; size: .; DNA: TGTGCCAGCAGTTTAAGGCAGAGTGCCTACGAGCAGTACTTC; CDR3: CASSLRQSAYEQYF
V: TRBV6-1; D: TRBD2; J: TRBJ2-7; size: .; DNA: TGTGCCAGCAGTGAGCGACTAGCGGGTGTCTCCTACAGGTACTTC; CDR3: CASSERLAGVSYRYF
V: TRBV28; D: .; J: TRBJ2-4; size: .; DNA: TGTGCCAGCAGTTCCCGGATTGCCAAAAACATTCAGTACTTC; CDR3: CASSSRIAKNIQYF
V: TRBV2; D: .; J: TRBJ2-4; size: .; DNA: TGTGCCAGCAGGGGGGAGTTGGAGGCCAAAAACATTCAGTACTTC; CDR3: CASRGELEAKNIQYF
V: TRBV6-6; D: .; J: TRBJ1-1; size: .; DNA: TGTGCCAGCTGGGGGGAATGGAACACTGAAGCTTTCTTT; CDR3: CASWGEWNTEAFF
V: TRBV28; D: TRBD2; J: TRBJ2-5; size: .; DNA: TGTGCCAGCAGTTTACCCGGACTAGCGGGAGGTCGTCAAGAGACCCAGTACTTC; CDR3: CASSLPGLAGGRQETQYF
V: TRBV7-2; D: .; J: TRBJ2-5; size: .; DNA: TGTGCCAGCAGCTTAGGAGTGCTAAAGACCCAGTACTTC; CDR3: CASSLGVLKTQYF
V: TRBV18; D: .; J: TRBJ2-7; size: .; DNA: TGTGCCAGCTCCCAAGACAGGAATTACGAGCAGTACTTC; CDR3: CASSQDRNYEQYF
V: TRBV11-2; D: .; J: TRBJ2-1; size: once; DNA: TGTGCCAGCAGCTACTTAGATGAGCAGTTCTTC; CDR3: CASSYLDEQFF
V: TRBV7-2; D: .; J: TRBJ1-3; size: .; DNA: TGTGCCAGCAGCTCGGATCCCTCTGGAAACACCATATATTTT; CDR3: CASSSDPSGNTIYF
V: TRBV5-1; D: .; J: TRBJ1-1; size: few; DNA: TGCGCCAGCAGCTTGACAGGAGTGGGCATGAACACTGAAGCTTTCTTT; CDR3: CASSLTGVGMNTEAFF
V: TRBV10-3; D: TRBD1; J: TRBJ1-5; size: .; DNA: TGTGCCATCAGTGAGTCGACAGGGAAAAATCAGCCCCAGCATTTT; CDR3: CAISESTGKNQPQHF
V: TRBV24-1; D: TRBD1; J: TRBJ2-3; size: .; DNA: TGTGCCACCAGTGATTTGCAACAGGGGGCAGGAGATACGCAGTATTTT; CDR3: CATSDLQQGAGDTQYF
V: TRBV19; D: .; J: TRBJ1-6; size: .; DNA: TGTGCCAGTAGTCCCGAAACAGGGTTCTCCTATAATTCACCCCTCCACTTT; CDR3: CASSPETGFSYNSPLHF
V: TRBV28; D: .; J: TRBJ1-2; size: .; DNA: TGTGCCAGCAGACATCAGGGTGCTAACTATGGCTACACCTTC; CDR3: CASRHQGANYGYTF
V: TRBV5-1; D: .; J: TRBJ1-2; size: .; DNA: TGCGCCAGCAGCTTGGAAGGCGGGGGGCGAGAAGTTGGCTACACCTTC; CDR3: CASSLEGGGREVGYTF
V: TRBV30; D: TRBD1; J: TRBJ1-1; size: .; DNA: TGTGCCTGGGACAGGGGGCTGGGCACTGAAGCTTTCTTT; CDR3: CAWDRGLGTEAFF
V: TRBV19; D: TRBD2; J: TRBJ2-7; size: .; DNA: TGTGCCAGTAGTTTCTCAGCGGGAGCATCCGAGCAGTACTTC; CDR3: CASSFSAGASEQYF
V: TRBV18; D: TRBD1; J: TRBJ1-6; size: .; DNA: TGTGCCAGCTCACCATCCCGGGACAGGGGGTCACCCCTCCACTTT; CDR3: CASSPSRDRGSPLHF
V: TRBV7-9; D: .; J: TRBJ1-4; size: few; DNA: TGTGCCACGACGGGCCGACTAAATGAAAAACTGTTTTTT; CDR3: CATTGRLNEKLFF
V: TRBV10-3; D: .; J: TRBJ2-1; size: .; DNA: TGTGCCATCAGTGAGCGGACAGTCAATGAGCAGTTCTTC; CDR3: CAISERTVNEQFF
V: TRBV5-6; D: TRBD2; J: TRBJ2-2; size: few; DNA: TGTGCCAGCAGCTTGGTCAGCGGGAGAGTTTCGGCCGGGGAGCTGTTTTTT; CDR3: CASSLVSGRVSAGELFF
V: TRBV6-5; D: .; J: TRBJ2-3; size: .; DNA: TGTGCCGGACGGGGGAGTGGAACAGATACGCAGTATTTT; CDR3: CAGRGSGTDTQYF
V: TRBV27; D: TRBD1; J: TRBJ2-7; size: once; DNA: TGTGCCAGCAGTCCCTCCGGGACAGGGATGCTCGAGCAGTACTTC; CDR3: CASSPSGTGMLEQYF
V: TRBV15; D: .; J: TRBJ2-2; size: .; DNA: TGTGCCACCAGCTCAGGAGTAAACACCGGGGAGCTGTTTTTT; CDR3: CATSSGVNTGELFF
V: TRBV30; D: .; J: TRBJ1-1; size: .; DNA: TGTGCCTGGAGTGTACGACCAGTAGTTGAAGCTTTCTTT; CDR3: CAWSVRPVVEAFF
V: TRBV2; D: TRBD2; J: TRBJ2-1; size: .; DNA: TGTGCCAGCAGTGAACCAATCCTAGCGGTCAGCTCCTACAATGAGCAGTTCTTC; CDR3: CASSEPILAVSSYNEQFF
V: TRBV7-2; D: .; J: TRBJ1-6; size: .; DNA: TGTGCCAGCAGCCTAGAGTCTCCTTTCTCTAATTCACCCCTCCACTTT; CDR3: CASSLESPFSNSPLHF
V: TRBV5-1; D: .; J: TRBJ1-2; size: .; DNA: TGCGCCAGCAGCTTGGGGTGGACTGACGCACCTTATGGCTACACCTTC; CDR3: CASSLGWTDAPYGYTF
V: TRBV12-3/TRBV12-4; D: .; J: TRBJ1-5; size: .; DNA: TGTGCCAGCAGTCGGGACGGCGGAGGGCCCCAGCATTTT; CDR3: CASSRDGGGPQHF
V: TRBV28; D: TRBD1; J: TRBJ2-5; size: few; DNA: TGTGCCAGCAGTAGGGACAGTACAAAAGAGACCCAGTACTTC; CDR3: CASSRDSTKETQYF
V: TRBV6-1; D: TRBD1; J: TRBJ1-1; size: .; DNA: TGTGCCAGCAGTGAAGCGCTACAGGGGGTCACTGAAGCTTTCTTT; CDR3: CASSEALQGVTEAFF
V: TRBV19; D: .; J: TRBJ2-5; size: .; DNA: TGTGCCAGTAGTCCGGACGGCGGGGAGACCCAGTACTTC; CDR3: CASSPDGGETQYF
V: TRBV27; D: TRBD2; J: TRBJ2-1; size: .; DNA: TGTGCCAGCTCGACCACTCAGGGACTAGCGGTAATAAATGAGCAGTTCTTC; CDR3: CASSTTQGLAVINEQFF
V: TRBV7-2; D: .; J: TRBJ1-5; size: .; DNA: TGTGCCAGCAGCTTAGATCCAGGATTACAGCCCCAGCATTTT; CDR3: CASSLDPGLQPQHF
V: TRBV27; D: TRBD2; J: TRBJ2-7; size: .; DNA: TGTGCCCCCACCGACGCGGGGGGGGGCTCCTACGAGCAGTACTTC; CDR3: CAPTDAGGGSYEQYF
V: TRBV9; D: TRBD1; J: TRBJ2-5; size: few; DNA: TGTGCCAGCAGCCCCCAGGACAGGGAGGAAGAGACCCAGTACTTC; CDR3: CASSPQDREEETQYF
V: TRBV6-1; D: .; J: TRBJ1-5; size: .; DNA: TGTGCCAGCAGTGAAGCGGGGGGTTTAGGTCAGCCCCAGCATTTT; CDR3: CASSEAGGLGQPQHF